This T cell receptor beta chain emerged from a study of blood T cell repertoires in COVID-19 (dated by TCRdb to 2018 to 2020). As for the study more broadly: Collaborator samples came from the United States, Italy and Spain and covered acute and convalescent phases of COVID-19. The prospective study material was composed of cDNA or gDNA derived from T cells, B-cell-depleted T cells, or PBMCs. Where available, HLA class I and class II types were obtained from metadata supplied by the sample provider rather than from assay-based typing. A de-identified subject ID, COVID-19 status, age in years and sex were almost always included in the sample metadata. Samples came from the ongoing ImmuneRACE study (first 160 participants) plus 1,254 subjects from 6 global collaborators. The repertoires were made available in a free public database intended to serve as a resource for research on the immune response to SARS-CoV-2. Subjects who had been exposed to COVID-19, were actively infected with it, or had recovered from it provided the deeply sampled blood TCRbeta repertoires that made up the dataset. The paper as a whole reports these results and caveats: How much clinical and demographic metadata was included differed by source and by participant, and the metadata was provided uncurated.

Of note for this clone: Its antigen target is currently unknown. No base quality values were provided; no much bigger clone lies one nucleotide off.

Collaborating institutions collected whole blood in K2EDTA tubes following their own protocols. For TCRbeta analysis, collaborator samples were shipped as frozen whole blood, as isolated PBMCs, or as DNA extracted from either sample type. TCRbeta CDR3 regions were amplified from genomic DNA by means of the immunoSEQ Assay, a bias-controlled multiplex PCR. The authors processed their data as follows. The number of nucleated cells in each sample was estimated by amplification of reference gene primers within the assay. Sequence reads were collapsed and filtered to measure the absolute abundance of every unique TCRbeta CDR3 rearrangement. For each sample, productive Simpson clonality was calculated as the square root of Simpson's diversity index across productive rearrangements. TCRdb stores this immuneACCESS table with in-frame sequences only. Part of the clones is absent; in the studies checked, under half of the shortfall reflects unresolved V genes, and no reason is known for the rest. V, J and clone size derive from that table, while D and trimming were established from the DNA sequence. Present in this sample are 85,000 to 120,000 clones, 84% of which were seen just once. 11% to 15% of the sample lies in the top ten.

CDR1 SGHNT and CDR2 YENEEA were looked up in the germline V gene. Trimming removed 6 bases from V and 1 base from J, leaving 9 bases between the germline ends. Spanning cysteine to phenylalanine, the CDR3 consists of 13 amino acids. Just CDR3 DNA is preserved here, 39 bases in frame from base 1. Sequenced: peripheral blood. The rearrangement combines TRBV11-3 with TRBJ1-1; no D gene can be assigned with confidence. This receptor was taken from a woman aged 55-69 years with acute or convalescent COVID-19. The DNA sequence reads TGTGCCAGCAGGCTATCCCCGAACACTGAAGCTTTCTTT. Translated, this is CASRLSPNTEAFF. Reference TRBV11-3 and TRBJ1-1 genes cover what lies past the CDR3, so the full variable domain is EAGVVQSPRYKIIEKKQPVAFWCNPISGHNTLYWYLQNLGQGPELLIRYENEEAVDDSQLPKDRFSAERLKGVDSTLKIQPAELGDSAVYLCASRLSPNTEAFFGQGTRLTVV.